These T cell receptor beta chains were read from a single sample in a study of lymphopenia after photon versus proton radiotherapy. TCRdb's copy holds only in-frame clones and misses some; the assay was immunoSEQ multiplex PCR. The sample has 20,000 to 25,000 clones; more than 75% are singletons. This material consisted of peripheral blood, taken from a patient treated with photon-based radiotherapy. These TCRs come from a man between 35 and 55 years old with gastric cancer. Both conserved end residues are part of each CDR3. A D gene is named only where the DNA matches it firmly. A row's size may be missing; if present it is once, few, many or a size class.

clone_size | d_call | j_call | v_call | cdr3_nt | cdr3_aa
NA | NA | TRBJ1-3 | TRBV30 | TGTGCCTGGAGTGTAAACGGCAGGGCGTTCTCTGGAAACACCATATATTTT | CAWSVNGRAFSGNTIYF
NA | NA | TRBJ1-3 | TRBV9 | TGTGCCAGCAGCGCCCGGGGCGCTGGAAACACCATATATTTT | CASSARGAGNTIYF
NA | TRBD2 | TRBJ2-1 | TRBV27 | TGTGCCAGCAGTTTAGGGACTAGCGGGGGCAACTACAATGAGCAGTTCTTC | CASSLGTSGGNYNEQFF
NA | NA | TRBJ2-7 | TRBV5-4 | TGTGCCACGTTGAAACAGGGAGGAGACGAGCAGTACTTC | CATLKQGGDEQYF
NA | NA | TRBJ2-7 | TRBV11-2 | TGTGCCAGCAGCACCGCCCCCTATTACGAGCAGTACTTC | CASSTAPYYEQYF
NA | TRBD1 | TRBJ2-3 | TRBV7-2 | TGTGCCAGCAGCTTAGCGGGACAGGGCAGCGATACGCAGTATTTT | CASSLAGQGSDTQYF
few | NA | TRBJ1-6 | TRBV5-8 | TGTGCCAGCAGCTTGGCCGGGCCCCTCCACTTT | CASSLAGPLHF
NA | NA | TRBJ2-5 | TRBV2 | TGTGCCAGCAGGGAGCGGACGGTCGGATCAGAGACCCAGTACTTC | CASRERTVGSETQYF
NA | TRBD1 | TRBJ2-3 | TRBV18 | TGTGCCAGCTCTCCGACAGGGGGCTCAGATACGCAGTATTTT | CASSPTGGSDTQYF
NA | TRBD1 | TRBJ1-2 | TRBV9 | TGTGCCAGCAGCGGTAGACAGGGAAACTATGGCTACACCTTC | CASSGRQGNYGYTF
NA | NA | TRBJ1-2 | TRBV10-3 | TGTGCCATCAGTGATGCATCCTATGGCTACACCTTC | CAISDASYGYTF
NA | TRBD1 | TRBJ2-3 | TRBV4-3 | TGCGCCAGCAGAACCGGGACAGGGACAGATACGCAGTATTTT | CASRTGTGTDTQYF
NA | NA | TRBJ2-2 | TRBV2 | TGTGCCAGCAGTGGGCAGGCGAACACCGGGGAGCTGTTTTTT | CASSGQANTGELFF
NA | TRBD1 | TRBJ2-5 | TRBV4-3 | TGCGCCAGCAGCCGAGGGACAGAAGAGACCCAGTACTTC | CASSRGTEETQYF
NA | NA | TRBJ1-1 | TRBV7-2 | TGTGCCAGCAGCTTAGGTACGGTACGGGACACTGAAGCTTTCTTT | CASSLGTVRDTEAFF
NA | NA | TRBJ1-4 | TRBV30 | TGTGCCTGGAGTGTCAACGGGGGAACTAATGAAAAACTGTTTTTT | CAWSVNGGTNEKLFF
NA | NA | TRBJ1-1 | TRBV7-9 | TGTGCCAGCAGCCTAGGACGGGAGCGGGCTTTCTTT | CASSLGRERAFF
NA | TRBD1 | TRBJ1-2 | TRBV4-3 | TGCGCCAGCAGCCAAGTGACAGGGGGCTCTGGCTACACCTTC | CASSQVTGGSGYTF